Listed here are 2 T cell receptor beta chains from one sample, sequenced in a study of T cells in Graves' hyperthyroidism and ophthalmopathy (dated by TCRdb to the late 2010s). Library preparation used multiplex PCR. The instrument was an Illumina HiSeq 2000. TCR beta CDR3 regions were amplified from RNA transcripts. The first round of RT-PCR for the TCR CDR3 was performed with the HTBI primer set and the Qiagen OneStep RT-PCR kit. TCRdb reran the public reads through fastp at Q25 and MiXCR, keeping productive beta chains. Duplicate CDR3 protein sequences are folded into a single record with the most common DNA and genes. In this sample the table shows 500,000 to 650,000 distinct CDR3 sequences, 14% of which occur a single time. The top ten constitute approximately 15% of the sample. Sequencing was carried out using blood. All receptors derive from a woman in her forties with Graves' hyperthyroidism.

This clonotype turned up a few times. This rearrangement joins TRBV11-3 to TRBJ2-7, with TRBD1 matching over 7 bases. This CDR3 comprises 14 residues. Germline V gene data show CDR1 as SGHNT and CDR2 as YENEEA. With 6 bases clipped from V and 0 bases from J, the junction kept 5 bases outside the gene matches. CDR3 loop: CASRLRDSSYEQYF. The CDR3 DNA follows: TGTGCCAGCAGATTACGGGACAGCTCCTACGAGCAGTACTTC.

The chain employs TRBV7-9 and TRBJ2-7; D not resolved. V lost 5 bases to trimming and J lost 3 bases, with 11 bases between them. Germline values: CDR1 SEHNR, CDR2 FQNEAQ (reference sequence). The CDR3 consists of 13 residues. CDR3 nucleotide sequence: TGTGCCAGCAGCCCCCCGAGAGACTACGAGCAGTACTTC. It specifies CASSPPRDYEQYF. Full variable domain (missing parts from reference TRBV7-9 and TRBJ2-7): DTGVSQNPRHKITKRGQNVTFRCDPISEHNRLYWYRQTLGQGPEFLTYFQNEAQLEKSRLLSDRFSAERPKGSFSTLEIQRTEQGDSAMYLCASSPPRDYEQYFGPGTRLTVT.